This TCR beta chain was profiled in a study of low-dose radiotherapy and immunotherapy resistance in tumors. Study in general: In Cohort 2, 1 Gy per fraction was delivered every two weeks, for a total of 13 Gy over 26 weeks. Each patient was administered nivolumab intravenously at 240 mg, which was a flat dose, every two weeks, along with intravenous ipilimumab at 1 mg/kg every six weeks. Dosing of intravenous cyclophosphamide at 200 mg/m2 occurred every two weeks and took place one day prior to radiation and immunotherapy.

Germline V lookup: CDR1 MNHNS, CDR2 SASEGT. The CDR3 has 13 amino acids. Trimming removed 8 bases from V and 10 bases from J; junction bases left unmatched: 11. As to time point: before trial treatment. Alpha- and beta-chain coverage of first-strand cDNA came from TRAV- and TRBV-specific primers. The authors amplified TCRs for 20 to 25 PCR cycles with a constant-region primer and a V-primer adapter. From the reads, TCRdb called clonotypes with MiXCR, one entry per CDR3 protein. The data contain about 60,000 distinct CDR3 sequences, less than 25% of them singletons. As concerns this clonotype: One base separates it from a far larger clone, so it is likely a read error.

Here the sequenced sample was PBMCs, taken before treatment. The chain employs TRBV6-1 and TRBJ2-1; 7 bases align to TRBD1. The sequence came from a male donor with prostate cancer. CDR3 amino acids: CASSRTGLREQFF. The CDR3 coding sequence is TGTGCCAGCTCCAGGACAGGCTTACGGGAGCAGTTCTTC.